Presented here are 10 T cell receptor beta chains from one specimen sequenced in a study of cytomegalovirus exposure and HLA in healthy donors. PCR primers comprised 60 Vbeta and 13 Jbeta primers. Method: immunoSEQ multiplex PCR; TCRdb's copy keeps in-frame clones and lacks some. The repertoire holds about 150,000 clones, with more than 75% as singletons. The sample was PBMCs. These TCRs come from a human donor in good health.

This clone was seen a single time. The chain recombines TRBV19 with TRBJ2-6, with 8 bases identical to TRBD1. This CDR3 is 15 amino acids long. V was pared by 5 bases and J by 4 bases, with 4 bases of the junction left unmatched. CDR1 and CDR2 (germline): LNHDA, SQIVND (reference sequence). Written as DNA, the CDR3 is TGTGCCAGTAGTCAGGGGGCGCTCGGGGCCAACGTCCTGACTTTC. Translated, it gives CASSQGALGANVLTF. The entire variable domain, with the rest obtained from reference TRBV19 and TRBJ2-6, is as follows: DGGITQSPKYLFRKEGQNVTLSCEQNLNHDAMYWYRQDPGQGLRLIYYSQIVNDFQKGDIAEGYSVSREKKESFPLTVTSAQKNPTAFYLCASSQGALGANVLTFGAGSRLTVL.

This chain joins TRBV6-6 and TRBJ1-2; the match to TRBD1 covers 8 bases. Trimming removed 6 bases from V and 4 bases from J; junction bases left unmatched: 7. The CDR3 is 14 amino acids. Germline CDR1 is MNHNY and CDR2 is SVGAGI (reference sequence). The CDR3 region has the DNA TGTGCCAGCAGCTACGGACAGGGACCCTATGGCTACACCTTC. The encoded protein is CASSYGQGPYGYTF.

The sample holds a few counts of this clone. This sample includes further DNA sequences coding for the same CDR3. The genes are TRBV4-1 and TRBJ2-7; D possibly corresponds to TRBD2 (6 bases). CDR1 and CDR2 (germline): MGHRA, YSYEKL. Trimming removed 3 bases at V and 13 bases at J, with 22 bases between. The CDR3 runs to 14 residues. CDR3 residues: CASSQPAEGPPYYF. The CDR3 DNA reads as TGCGCCAGCAGCCAGCCCGCGGAGGGGCCTCCCTACTACTTC.

V gene TRBV30 combines with J gene TRBJ2-5, with D possibly matching TRBD2 (5 bases). Germline V CDR1 and CDR2: GTSNPN, SVGIG (reference sequence). CDR3 length equals 12 residues. V shed 3 bases and J shed 5 bases, with 10 bases lying between them. CDR3 in DNA: TGTGCCTGGAGCGTTAGAGGGGAGACCCAGTACTTC. Translating it yields CAWSVRGETQYF.

A few counts support this clone. The genes are TRBV19 and TRBJ1-1, with D possibly matching TRBD1 (5 bases). Looked up from germline, CDR1 is LNHDA and CDR2 is SQIVND (reference sequence). This CDR3 has 15 amino acids. Trimming pared 1 base from V and 3 bases from J, leaving 12 bases between. CDR3 in amino acids: CASSIGRGFYTEAFF. The CDR3 DNA follows: TGTGCCAGTAGTATAGGAAGGGGTTTCTACACTGAAGCTTTCTTT.

V is TRBV11-2 and J is TRBJ2-5; weak D call: TRBD2 (6 bases). In germline, CDR1 is SGHAT, CDR2 FQNNGV. The CDR3 spans 15 residues. Trimming shortened V by 1 base and J by 4 bases, and 13 bases separated the two germline ends. The CDR3 sequence is CASSLVSSGGETQYF. CDR3 bases: TGTGCCAGCAGCTTAGTTTCGTCCGGGGGAGAGACCCAGTACTTC.

The V call is TRBV19, the J call TRBJ2-1; D perhaps matches TRBD2 (6 bases). This CDR3 comprises 15 residues. The V end was cut by 5 bases, the J end by 9 bases, with 20 bases between. From germline, CDR1 is LNHDA and CDR2 SQIVND (reference sequence). The CDR3 region is CASSRGLRGLGEQFF. In DNA form, the CDR3 reads TGTGCCAGTAGTCGAGGACTACGGGGCTTGGGTGAGCAGTTCTTC.

The J gene is TRBJ2-3, the V gene TRBV6-6; 7 positions agree with TRBD2. There are 15 residues in the CDR3. CDR1 MNHNY and CDR2 SVGAGI come from the germline V gene (reference sequence). J gave up 1 base and V 6 bases, and 7 bases lay outside the gene matches. CDR3 residues: CASSVASGGTDTQYF. CDR3 in DNA: TGTGCCAGCAGCGTCGCTAGCGGCGGCACAGATACGCAGTATTTT.

This chain uses TRBV7-9 with TRBJ2-3; tentative D call: TRBD2 (6 bases). V was pared by 5 bases and J by 1 base, with 13 bases between. This CDR3 has 15 residues. Germline loops: CDR1 SEHNR, CDR2 FQNEAQ (reference sequence). This CDR3 reads CASSPGGSGTDTQYF. The CDR3 bases are TGTGCCAGCAGCCCCGGGGGATCCGGCACAGATACGCAGTATTTT.

V and J are TRBV5-1 and TRBJ2-7; TRBD1 might be the D (5 bases). Germline V lookup: CDR1 SGHRS, CDR2 YFSETQ. V shed 0 bases and J shed 0 bases, with 10 bases lying between them. The CDR3 has 15 residues. The CDR3 region has the DNA TGCGCCAGCAGCTTGGGACAGTTGTCCTCCTACGAGCAGTACTTC. Amino acid sequence: CASSLGQLSSYEQYF. Using reference TRBV5-1 and TRBJ2-7 for the parts outside the CDR3, the full variable domain is KAGVTQTPRYLIKTRGQQVTLSCSPISGHRSVSWYQQTPGQGLQFLFEYFSETQRNKGNFPGRFSGRQFSNSRSEMNVSTLELGDSALYLCASSLGQLSSYEQYFGPGTRLTVT.